The rows below give T cell receptor beta chains drawn from one sample of a study of sequential checkpoint blockade in melanoma. Method: immunoSEQ multiplex PCR; TCRdb's copy keeps in-frame clones and lacks some. The data show under 14,000 clones, roughly three fifths seen once. Here the sequenced sample was CD8+ T cells sorted from blood (inferred from file names), taken from a patient given nivolumab and ipilimumab in sequence. These receptors all stem from a human donor with melanoma. Each CDR3 is given with its conserved first and last residue.

v_call: TRBV10-3
cdr3_aa: CAAGTVLYNEQFF

v_call: TRBV27
cdr3_aa: CASSFAGLSSTDTQYF

v_call: TRBV4-3
cdr3_aa: CASSNQGYGELFF

v_call: TRBV5-4
cdr3_aa: CASSLAKYVLAGDEREQYF

v_call: TRBV7-2
cdr3_aa: CASSLAIGQGVNEQYF

v_call: TRBV5-1
cdr3_aa: CASSLGWTSGALSYEQYF

v_call: TRBV5-4
cdr3_aa: CASSALAGGPYEQYF

v_call: TRBV7-9
cdr3_aa: CASSSQFRRTGSPYEQYF

v_call: TRBV30
cdr3_aa: CAWTAGAGGYTF

v_call: TRBV27
cdr3_aa: CASSFSTGSEQFF

v_call: TRBV15
cdr3_aa: CATSREDSTAYEQYF

v_call: TRBV9
cdr3_aa: CASSFGTGGSPLHF

v_call: TRBV6-5
cdr3_aa: CASSYGTGDGNTIYF

v_call: TRBV6-5
cdr3_aa: CASSYENAGETQYF

v_call: TRBV4-3
cdr3_aa: CASSQDMTGNEKLFF

v_call: TRBV2
cdr3_aa: CAGLELDNEQFF

v_call: TRBV5-4
cdr3_aa: CASSKDTDLDEQYF

v_call: TRBV5-4
cdr3_aa: CASSVLGGQETQYF

v_call: TRBV7-9
cdr3_aa: CASSRIAGRLGNEQFF

v_call: TRBV21-1
cdr3_aa: CASTSTALGPLAKNIQYF

v_call: TRBV29-1
cdr3_aa: CSVESAGEYQETQYF

v_call: TRBV7-2
cdr3_aa: CASSPIKTQRRNNEQFF

v_call: TRBV5-6
cdr3_aa: CASSLGADLYNEQFF

v_call: TRBV5-6
cdr3_aa: CASSTGTSGNEQYF

v_call: TRBV5-6
cdr3_aa: CASSTGTGYEQYF

v_call: TRBV4-3
cdr3_aa: CASSQVWGLEETQYF

v_call: TRBV7-9
cdr3_aa: CASSLLESGFYEQYF

v_call: TRBV9
cdr3_aa: CASSVSITGELFF

v_call: TRBV7-8
cdr3_aa: CASSLVERGNTGELFF

v_call: TRBV10-3
cdr3_aa: CAISESRDTEAFF

v_call: TRBV7-9
cdr3_aa: CASSLREENYGYTF

v_call: TRBV27
cdr3_aa: CASSLLGGPYNEQFF

v_call: TRBV6-6
cdr3_aa: CASSRTGGNTGELFF

v_call: TRBV27
cdr3_aa: CASSPLLSGGKGEKLFF

v_call: TRBV19
cdr3_aa: CASSIDSGSSYEQYF

v_call: TRBV27
cdr3_aa: CASSGLANAYEQYF

v_call: TRBV4-3
cdr3_aa: CASSQDWDSGYGYTF

v_call: TRBV5-7
cdr3_aa: CASSFQVMNTEAFF

v_call: TRBV29-1
cdr3_aa: CSVDGLAGEYEQFF

v_call: TRBV27
cdr3_aa: CASSGQGTDTQYF

v_call: TRBV7-9
cdr3_aa: CASSSTYRDKIEAFF

v_call: TRBV30
cdr3_aa: CAWSGSNSYEQYF

v_call: TRBV5-4
cdr3_aa: CASSHSGGDYEQYF